The 10 T cell receptor beta chains below come from one sample, sequenced in a study of T cell repertoires in cytomegalovirus infection. A single record per CDR3 protein comes from TCRdb applying MiXCR to the reads. The table shows some 680,000 distinct CDR3 sequences, with roughly a third occurring only once. The sequencing input was PBMCs. The receptors shown here come from a human donor in good health (CMV status not recorded). Some clones in this sample may be carry-over from other donors' samples.

In its sample, this clonotype was seen many times. The chain has TRBV6-5 and TRBJ2-7, with TRBD2 as a possible D gene (6 bases). With 5 bases removed from V and 1 base from J, the gap between germline ends came to 21 bases. The CDR3 totals 17 residues. Germline V gives CDR1 MNHEY, CDR2 SVGAGI. The CDR3 DNA reads TGTGCCAGCAGTCCCGATCTTCGGGACTTCCTTTCCTACGAGCAGTACTTC. This translates into CASSPDLRDFLSYEQYF.

As regards this clonotype: This may stem from a read error, because a much larger clone lies one nucleotide away. The chain recombines TRBV19 with TRBJ1-2; D uncertain. CDR3 size: 14 residues. Germline CDR1 and CDR2: LNHDA and SQIVND (reference sequence). Trimming pared 7 bases from V and 1 base from J, leaving 13 bases between. The CDR3 DNA follows: TGTGCCAGTATTGTCTCAGTTCGTAACTATGGCTACACCTTC. Translating it yields CASIVSVRNYGYTF. Complete variable domain (other parts from reference TRBV19 and TRBJ1-2): DGGITQSPKYLFRKEGQNVTLSCEQNLNHDAMYWYRQDPGQGLRLIYYSQIVNDFQKGDIAEGYSVSREKKESFPLTVTSAQKNPTAFYLCASIVSVRNYGYTFGSGTRLTVV.

Only a few counts were recorded for this clonotype. The chain uses TRBV11-2 and TRBJ2-2; TRBD2 matches at 7 bases. The CDR3 length is 16 residues. V was pared by 3 bases and J by 1 base, with 5 bases of the junction left unmatched. CDR1 is SGHAT and CDR2 is FQNNGV in the germline V gene. CDR3 DNA: TGTGCCAGCAGCTTCTATCCGGGAGGGAACACCGGGGAGCTGTTTTTT. Residues: CASSFYPGGNTGELFF.

The sample holds a few counts of this clonotype. CDR3 in DNA: TGTGCCAGCAGGAGGGGAGGGCGCGGGGGCAATCAGCCCCAGCATTTT. This sequence encodes CASRRGGRGGNQPQHF. This chain links TRBV12-3 or TRBV12-4 with TRBJ1-5; D possibly corresponds to TRBD1 (5 bases). V lost 6 bases to trimming and J lost 2 bases, with 17 bases between them. This CDR3 has 16 amino acids.

A remark on this clonotype: Mismatch with germline at one junction end may stem from a read error. The chain uses TRBV20-1 and TRBJ2-1; D call uncertain. CDR1 DFQATT and CDR2 SNEGSKA come from the germline V gene (reference sequence). The CDR3 covers 14 residues. In nucleotides, the CDR3 is TGCAGTGCTAGGCACCCGAACTTGTTTAATGAGCAGTTTTTC. As protein: CSARHPNLFNEQFF.

The chain couples TRBV28 to TRBJ1-1; perhaps TRBD1 as D (5 bases). Germline CDR1 is MDHEN and CDR2 is SYDVKM. V gave up 6 bases and J gave up 1 base, with 12 bases separating them. The CDR3 is 14 residues long. CDR3 region: CASRRLGQNTEAFF. CDR3 sequence (DNA): TGTGCCAGCAGACGGTTAGGACAGAACACTGAAGCTTTCTTT. The complete variable domain, with remaining parts taken from reference TRBV28 and TRBJ1-1, reads DVKVTQSSRYLVKRTGEKVFLECVQDMDHENMFWYRQDPGLGLRLIYFSYDVKMKEKGDIPEGYSVSREKKERFSLILESASTNQTSMYLCASRRLGQNTEAFFGQGTRLTVV.

This clonotype was counted many times. CDR3 in DNA: TGTGCCAGCAGCTTAGCGTGGACTAGCGGAGGGATAGAGGATACGCAGTATTTT. It translates to CASSLAWTSGGIEDTQYF. V usage is TRBV7-2 and J usage is TRBJ2-3, with 10 bases lining up with TRBD2. Trimming removed 0 bases from V and 6 bases from J; junction bases left unmatched: 12. The CDR3 contains 18 residues. Germline-derived CDR1 and CDR2 are SGHTA and FQGNSA.

In this sample, this clonotype turned up once. V is TRBV20-1 and J is TRBJ1-5; 8 bases line up with TRBD1. The ends lost 2 bases at V and 7 bases at J; junction bases unmatched: 4. Germline loops: CDR1 DFQATT, CDR2 SNEGSKA (reference sequence). This CDR3 has 13 residues. Here the CDR3 reads CSARTGGWQPQHF. The CDR3 DNA follows: TGCAGTGCTAGAACAGGGGGATGGCAGCCCCAGCATTTT.

This clonotype was counted a few times. V is TRBV24-1 and J is TRBJ2-6; D is undetermined. V gave up 4 bases and J gave up 1 base, with 7 bases separating them. Germline V gene lookup returns CDR1 KGHDR and CDR2 SFDVKD. There are 15 residues in the CDR3. For the CDR3, the DNA is TGTGCCACCAGTGAAGAAGGATCTGGGGCCAACGTCCTGACTTTC. This translates into CATSEEGSGANVLTF.

In the case of this clonotype: Possible read error: a much larger clone is one base away. The CDR3 sequence: CASRMGLGGNEQFF. CDR3 DNA sequence: TGTGCCAGCAGAATGGGCCTTGGGGGCAATGAGCAGTTCTTC. The J gene is TRBJ2-1, the V gene TRBV7-6, with D tentatively TRBD1 or TRBD2 (5 bases each). Germline CDR1 SGHVS, CDR2 FNYEAQ. The CDR3 has 14 residues. The V end lost 6 bases, the J end lost 6 bases, and 15 bases lay between the germline ends.